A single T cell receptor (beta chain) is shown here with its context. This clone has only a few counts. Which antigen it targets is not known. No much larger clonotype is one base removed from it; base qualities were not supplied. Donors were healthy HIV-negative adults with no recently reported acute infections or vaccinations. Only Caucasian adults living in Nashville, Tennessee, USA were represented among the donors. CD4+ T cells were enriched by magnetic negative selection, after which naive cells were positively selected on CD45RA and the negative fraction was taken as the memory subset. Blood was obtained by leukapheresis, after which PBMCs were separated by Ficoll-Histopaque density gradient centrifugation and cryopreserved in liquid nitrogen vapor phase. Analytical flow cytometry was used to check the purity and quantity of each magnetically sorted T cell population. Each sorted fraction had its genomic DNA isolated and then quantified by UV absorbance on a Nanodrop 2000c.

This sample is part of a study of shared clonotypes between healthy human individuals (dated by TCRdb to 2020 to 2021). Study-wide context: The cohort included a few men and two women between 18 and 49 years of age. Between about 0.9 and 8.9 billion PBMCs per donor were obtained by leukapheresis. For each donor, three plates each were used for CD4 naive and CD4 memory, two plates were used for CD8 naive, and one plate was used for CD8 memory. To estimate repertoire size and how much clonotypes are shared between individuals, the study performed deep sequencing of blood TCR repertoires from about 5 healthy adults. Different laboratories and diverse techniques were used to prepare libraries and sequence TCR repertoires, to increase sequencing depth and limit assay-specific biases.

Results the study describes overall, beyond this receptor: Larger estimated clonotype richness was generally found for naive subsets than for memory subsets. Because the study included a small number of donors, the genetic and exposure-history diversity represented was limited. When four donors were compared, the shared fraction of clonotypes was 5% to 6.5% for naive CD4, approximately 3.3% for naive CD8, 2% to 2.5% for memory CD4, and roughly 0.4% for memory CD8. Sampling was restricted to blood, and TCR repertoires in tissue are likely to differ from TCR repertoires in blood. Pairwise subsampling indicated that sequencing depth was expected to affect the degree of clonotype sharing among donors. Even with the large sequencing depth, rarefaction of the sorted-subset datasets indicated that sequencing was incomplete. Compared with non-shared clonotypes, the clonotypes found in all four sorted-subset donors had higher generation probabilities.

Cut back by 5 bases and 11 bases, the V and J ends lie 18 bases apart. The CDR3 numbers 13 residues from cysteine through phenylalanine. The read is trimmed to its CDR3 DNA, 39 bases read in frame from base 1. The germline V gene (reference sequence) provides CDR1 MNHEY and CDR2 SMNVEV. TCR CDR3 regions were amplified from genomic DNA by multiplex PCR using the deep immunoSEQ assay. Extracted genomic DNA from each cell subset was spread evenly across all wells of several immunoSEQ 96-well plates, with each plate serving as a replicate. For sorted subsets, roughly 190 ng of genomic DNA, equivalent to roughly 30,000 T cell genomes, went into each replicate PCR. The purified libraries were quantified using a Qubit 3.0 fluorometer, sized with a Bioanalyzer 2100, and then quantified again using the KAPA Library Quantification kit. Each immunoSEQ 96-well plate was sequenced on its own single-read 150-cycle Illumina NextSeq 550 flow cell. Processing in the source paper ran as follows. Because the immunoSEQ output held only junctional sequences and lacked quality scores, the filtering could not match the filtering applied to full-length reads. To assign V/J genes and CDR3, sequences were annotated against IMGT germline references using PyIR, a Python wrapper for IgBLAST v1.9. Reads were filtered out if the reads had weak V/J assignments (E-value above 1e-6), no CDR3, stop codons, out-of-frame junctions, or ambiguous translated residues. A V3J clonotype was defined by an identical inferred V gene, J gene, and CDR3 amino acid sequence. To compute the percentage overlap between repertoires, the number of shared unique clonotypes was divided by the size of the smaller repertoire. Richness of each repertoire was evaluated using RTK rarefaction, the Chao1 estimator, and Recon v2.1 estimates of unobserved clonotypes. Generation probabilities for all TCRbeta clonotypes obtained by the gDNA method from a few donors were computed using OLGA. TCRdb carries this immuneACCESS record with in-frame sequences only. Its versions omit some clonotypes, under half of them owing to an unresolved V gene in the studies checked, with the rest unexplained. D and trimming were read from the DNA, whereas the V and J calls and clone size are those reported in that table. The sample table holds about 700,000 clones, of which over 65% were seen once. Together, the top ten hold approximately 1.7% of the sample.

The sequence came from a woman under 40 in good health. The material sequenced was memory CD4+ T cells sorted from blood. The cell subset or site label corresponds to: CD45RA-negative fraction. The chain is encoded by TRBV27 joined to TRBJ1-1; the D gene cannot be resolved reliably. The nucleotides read TGTGCCAGCAGTCCCTTGGATGATCGGGTTGCTTTCTTT. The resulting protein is CASSPLDDRVAFF.